This entry features one TCR beta chain sequence. This table comes from immunoSEQ multiplex PCR, and its TCRdb copy is limited to in-frame clones, with some not included. The sample includes 160,000 or so clones, roughly 87% of them seen just once. This sample stems from a study of blood T cell repertoires in COVID-19. V lost 5 bases to trimming and J lost 7 bases; unmatched junction nucleotides: 0. The CDR3 runs 13 residues. The germline gives CDR1 LNHDA, CDR2 SQIVND (reference sequence). The rearrangement uses TRBV19 and TRBJ1-6; 9 bases are shared with TRBD1. The TCR was taken from a woman in her 50s with acute or convalescent COVID-19. Sequencing input: peripheral blood. The CDR3 is CASSGQGNSPLHF. CDR3 nucleotides: TGTGCCAGTAGTGGACAGGGGAATTCACCCCTCCACTTT.